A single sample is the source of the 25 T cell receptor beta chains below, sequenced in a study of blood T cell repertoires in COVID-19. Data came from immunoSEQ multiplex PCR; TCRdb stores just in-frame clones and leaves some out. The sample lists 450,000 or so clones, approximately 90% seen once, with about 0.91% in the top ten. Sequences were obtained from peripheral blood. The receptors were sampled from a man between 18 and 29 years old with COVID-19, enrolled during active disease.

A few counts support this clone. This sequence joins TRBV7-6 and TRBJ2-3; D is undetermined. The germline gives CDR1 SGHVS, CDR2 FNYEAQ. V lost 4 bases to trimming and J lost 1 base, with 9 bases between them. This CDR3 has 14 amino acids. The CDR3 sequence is CASSSSVGTDTQYF. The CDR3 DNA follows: TGTGCCAGCAGCTCTTCGGTGGGCACAGATACGCAGTATTTT. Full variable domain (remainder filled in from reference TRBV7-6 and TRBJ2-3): GAGVSQSPRYKVTKRGQDVALRCDPISGHVSLYWYRQALGQGPEFLTYFNYEAQQDKSGLPNDRFSAERPEGSISTLTIQRTEQRDSAMYRCASSSSVGTDTQYFGPGTRLTVL.

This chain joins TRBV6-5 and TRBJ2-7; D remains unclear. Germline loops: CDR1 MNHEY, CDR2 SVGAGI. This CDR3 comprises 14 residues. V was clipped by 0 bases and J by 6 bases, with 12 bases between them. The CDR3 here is CASSYSGQGAEQYF. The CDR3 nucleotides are TGTGCCAGCAGTTACTCGGGCCAAGGCGCCGAGCAGTACTTC.

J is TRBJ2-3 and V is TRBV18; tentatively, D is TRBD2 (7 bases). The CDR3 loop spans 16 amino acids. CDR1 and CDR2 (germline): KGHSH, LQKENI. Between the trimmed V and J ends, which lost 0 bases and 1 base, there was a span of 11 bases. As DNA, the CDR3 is TGTGCCAGCTCACCACCTGGGGGGGCCGGCACAGATACGCAGTATTTT. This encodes CASSPPGGAGTDTQYF. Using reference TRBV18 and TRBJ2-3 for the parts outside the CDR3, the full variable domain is NAGVMQNPRHLVRRRGQEARLRCSPMKGHSHVYWYRQLPEEGLKFMVYLQKENIIDESGMPKERFSAEFPKEGPSILRIQQVVRGDSAAYFCASSPPGGAGTDTQYFGPGTRLTVL.

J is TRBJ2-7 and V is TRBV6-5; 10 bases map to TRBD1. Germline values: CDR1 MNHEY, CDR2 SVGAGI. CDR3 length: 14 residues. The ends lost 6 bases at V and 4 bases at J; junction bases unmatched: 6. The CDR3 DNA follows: TGTGCCAGCAGGCTCGACAGGGGGCCGTACGAGCAGTACTTC. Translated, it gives CASRLDRGPYEQYF.

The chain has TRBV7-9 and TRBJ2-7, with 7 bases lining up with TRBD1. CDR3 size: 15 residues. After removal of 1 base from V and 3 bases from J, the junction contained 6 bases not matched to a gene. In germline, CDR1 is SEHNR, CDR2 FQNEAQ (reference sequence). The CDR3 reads CASSLGIGQVYEQYF. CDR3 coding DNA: TGTGCCAGCAGCTTAGGTATCGGACAGGTCTACGAGCAGTACTTC.

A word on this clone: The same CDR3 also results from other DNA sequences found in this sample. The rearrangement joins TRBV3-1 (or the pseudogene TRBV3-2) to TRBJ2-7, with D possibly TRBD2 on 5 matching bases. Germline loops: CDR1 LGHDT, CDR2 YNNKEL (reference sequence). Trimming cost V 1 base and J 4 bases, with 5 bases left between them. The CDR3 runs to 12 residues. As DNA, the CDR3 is TGTGCCAGCAGCCAAGGGAGGTACGAGCAGTACTTC. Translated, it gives CASSQGRYEQYF.

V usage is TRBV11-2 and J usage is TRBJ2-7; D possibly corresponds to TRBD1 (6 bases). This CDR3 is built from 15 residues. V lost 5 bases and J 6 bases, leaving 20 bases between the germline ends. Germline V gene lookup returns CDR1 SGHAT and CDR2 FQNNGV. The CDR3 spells CASSVVGNRVGEQYF. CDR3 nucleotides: TGTGCCAGCAGCGTAGTTGGCAACAGGGTCGGCGAGCAGTACTTC.

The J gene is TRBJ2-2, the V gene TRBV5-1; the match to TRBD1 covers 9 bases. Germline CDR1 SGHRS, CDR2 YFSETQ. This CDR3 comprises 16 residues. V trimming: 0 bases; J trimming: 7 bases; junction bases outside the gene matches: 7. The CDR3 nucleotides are TGCGCCAGCAGCTTGGCCGGAACAGGGGGCATCGGGGAGCTGTTTTTT. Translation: CASSLAGTGGIGELFF.

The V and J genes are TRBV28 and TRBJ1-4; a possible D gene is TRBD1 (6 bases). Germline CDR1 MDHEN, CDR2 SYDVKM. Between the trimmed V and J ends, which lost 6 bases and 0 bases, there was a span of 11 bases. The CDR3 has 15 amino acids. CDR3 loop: CASRTDSPTNEKLFF. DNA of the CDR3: TGTGCCAGCAGAACGGACAGTCCAACTAATGAAAAACTGTTTTTT.

The CDR3 sequence is CASSYSEGLAEAFF. CDR3 in DNA: TGTGCCAGCAGTTACTCGGAGGGTTTGGCTGAAGCTTTCTTT. This chain uses TRBV6-5 with TRBJ1-1; no reliable D call. Germline-derived CDR1 and CDR2 are MNHEY and SVGAGI. V was shortened by 0 bases and J by 6 bases, with 11 bases between the two germline ends. The CDR3 loop spans 14 amino acids.

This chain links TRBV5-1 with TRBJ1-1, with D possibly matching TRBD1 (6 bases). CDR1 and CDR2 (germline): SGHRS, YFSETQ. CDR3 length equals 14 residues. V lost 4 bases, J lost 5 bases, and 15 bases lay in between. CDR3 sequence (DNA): TGCGCCAGCAGCCCCGCCAGGGGTCGGACTGAAGCTTTCTTT. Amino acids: CASSPARGRTEAFF.

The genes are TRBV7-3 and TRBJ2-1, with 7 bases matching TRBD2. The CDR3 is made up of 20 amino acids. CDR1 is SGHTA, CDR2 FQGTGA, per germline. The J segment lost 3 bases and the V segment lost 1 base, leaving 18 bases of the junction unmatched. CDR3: CASSLNPPLAVDFSYNEQFF. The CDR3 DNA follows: TGTGCCAGCAGCTTAAACCCCCCCCTAGCGGTCGATTTCAGCTACAATGAGCAGTTCTTC.

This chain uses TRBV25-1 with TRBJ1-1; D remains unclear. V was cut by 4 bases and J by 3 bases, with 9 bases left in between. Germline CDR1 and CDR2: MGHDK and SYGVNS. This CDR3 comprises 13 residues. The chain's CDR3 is CASSGVVDTEAFF. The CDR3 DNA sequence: TGTGCCAGCAGTGGAGTGGTAGACACTGAAGCTTTCTTT.

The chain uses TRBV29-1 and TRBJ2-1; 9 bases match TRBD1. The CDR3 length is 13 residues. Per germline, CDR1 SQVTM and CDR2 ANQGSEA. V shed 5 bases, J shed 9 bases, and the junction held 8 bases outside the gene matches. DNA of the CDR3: TGCAGCGTTCTCGGACAGGGGTTTAGTGAGCAGTTCTTC. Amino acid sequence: CSVLGQGFSEQFF.

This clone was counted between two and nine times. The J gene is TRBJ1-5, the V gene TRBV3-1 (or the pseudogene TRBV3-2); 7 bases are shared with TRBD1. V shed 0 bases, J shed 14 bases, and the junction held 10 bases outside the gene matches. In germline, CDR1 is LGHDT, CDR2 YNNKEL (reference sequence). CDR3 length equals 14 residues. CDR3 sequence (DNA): TGTGCCAGCAGCCAAGATCGGACGGGACAGATGAAGCATTTT. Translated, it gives CASSQDRTGQMKHF.

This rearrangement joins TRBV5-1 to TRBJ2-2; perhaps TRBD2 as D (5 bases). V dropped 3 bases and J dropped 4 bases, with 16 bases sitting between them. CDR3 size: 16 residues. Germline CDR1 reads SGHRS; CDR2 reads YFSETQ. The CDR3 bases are TGCGCCAGCAGCTCGAGGGCTTTCGACGGCACCGGGGAGCTGTTTTTT. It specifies CASSSRAFDGTGELFF.

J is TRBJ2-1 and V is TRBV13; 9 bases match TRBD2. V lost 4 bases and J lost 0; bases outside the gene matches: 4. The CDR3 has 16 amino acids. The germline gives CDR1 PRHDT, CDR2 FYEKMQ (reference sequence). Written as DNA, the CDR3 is TGTGCCAGCAGCTCTCGCGGGGGGGCCTCCTACAATGAGCAGTTCTTC. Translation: CASSSRGGASYNEQFF.

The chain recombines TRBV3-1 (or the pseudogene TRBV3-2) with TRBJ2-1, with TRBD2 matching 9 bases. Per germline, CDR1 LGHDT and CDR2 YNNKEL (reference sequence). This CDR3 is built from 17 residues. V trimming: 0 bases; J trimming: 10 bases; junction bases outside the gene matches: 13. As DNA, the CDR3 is TGTGCCAGCAGCCAAGATACTCCGCGGGGGGGCAGGGACGAGCAGTTCTTC. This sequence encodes CASSQDTPRGGRDEQFF.

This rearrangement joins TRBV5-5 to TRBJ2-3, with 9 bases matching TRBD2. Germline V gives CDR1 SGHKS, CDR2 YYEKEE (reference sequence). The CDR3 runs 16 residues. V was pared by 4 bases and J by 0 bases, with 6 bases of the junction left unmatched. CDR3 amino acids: CASSPASGASTDTQYF. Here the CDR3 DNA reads TGTGCCAGCAGCCCTGCTAGCGGGGCTAGCACAGATACGCAGTATTTT.

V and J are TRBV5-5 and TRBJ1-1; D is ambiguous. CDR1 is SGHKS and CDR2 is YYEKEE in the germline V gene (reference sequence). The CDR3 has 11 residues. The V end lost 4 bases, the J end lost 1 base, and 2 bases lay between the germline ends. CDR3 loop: CASSQNTEAFF. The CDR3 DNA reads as TGTGCCAGCAGCCAGAACACTGAAGCTTTCTTT.

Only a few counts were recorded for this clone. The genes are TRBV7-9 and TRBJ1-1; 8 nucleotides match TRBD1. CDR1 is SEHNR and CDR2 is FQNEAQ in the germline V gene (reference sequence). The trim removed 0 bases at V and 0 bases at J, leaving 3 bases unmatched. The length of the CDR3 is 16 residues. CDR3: CASSLAAGGVNTEAFF. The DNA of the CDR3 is TGTGCCAGCAGCTTAGCGGCAGGGGGCGTGAACACTGAAGCTTTCTTT.

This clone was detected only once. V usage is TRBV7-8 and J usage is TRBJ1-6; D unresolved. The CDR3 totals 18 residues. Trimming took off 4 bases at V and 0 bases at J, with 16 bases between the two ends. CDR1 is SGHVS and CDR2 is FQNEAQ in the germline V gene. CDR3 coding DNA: TGTGCCAGCAGCTGGGCTCTCGCAGGCAGCTCCTATAATTCACCCCTCCACTTT. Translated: CASSWALAGSSYNSPLHF. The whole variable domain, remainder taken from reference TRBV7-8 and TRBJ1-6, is GAGVSQSPRYKVAKRGQDVALRCDPISGHVSLFWYQQALGQGPEFLTYFQNEAQLDKSGLPSDRFFAERPEGSVSTLKIQRTQQEDSAVYLCASSWALAGSSYNSPLHFGNGTRLTVT.

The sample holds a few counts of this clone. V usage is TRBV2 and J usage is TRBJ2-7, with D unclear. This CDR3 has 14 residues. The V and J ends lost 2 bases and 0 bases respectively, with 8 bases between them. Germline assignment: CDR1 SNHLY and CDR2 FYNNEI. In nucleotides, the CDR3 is TGTGCCAGCAGTGAAAATCGAGACTCCTACGAGCAGTACTTC. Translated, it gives CASSENRDSYEQYF.

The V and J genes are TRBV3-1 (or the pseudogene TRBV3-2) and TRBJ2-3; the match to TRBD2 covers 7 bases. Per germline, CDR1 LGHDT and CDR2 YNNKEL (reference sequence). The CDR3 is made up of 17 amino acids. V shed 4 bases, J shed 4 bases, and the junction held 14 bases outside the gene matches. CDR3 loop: CASSLTGVGRGADTQYF. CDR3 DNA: TGTGCCAGCAGCCTAACCGGTGTGGGGAGGGGCGCAGATACGCAGTATTTT.

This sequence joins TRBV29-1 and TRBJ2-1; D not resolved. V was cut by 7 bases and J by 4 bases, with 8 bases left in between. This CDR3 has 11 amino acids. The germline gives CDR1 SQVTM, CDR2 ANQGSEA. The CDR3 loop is CSAADYNEQFF. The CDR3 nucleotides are TGCAGCGCAGCTGATTACAATGAGCAGTTCTTC.